The entry below describes one TCR beta chain. Its antigen is as yet unknown. Germline CDR1 and CDR2: SGHNT and YYREEE (reference sequence). V gave up 4 bases and J gave up 7 bases, with 15 bases separating them. The CDR3 covers 13 residues. Prior autoimmune disease or systemic immunosuppression barred patients. The data were produced by immunoSEQ multiplex PCR, yet TCRdb's version contains in-frame clones alone and is incomplete. This sample carries around 50,000 clones, 80% to 90% of them seen once, and the ten largest clones take about 3.3%. This record comes from a study of OX40 agonist ivuxolimab in advanced cancers. Study background: Every patient in dose escalation had hepatocellular carcinoma, melanoma, renal cell or head and neck cancer.

Study-wide results and caveats: Expanded clones were, on average, more numerous among CD8+ T cells than CD4+. The expanded peripheral T cells' antigen specificity was not determined.

This TCR derives from an adult with an advanced solid tumor such as melanoma, head and neck, liver or kidney cancer. The specimen comprised CD4+ or CD8+ T cells sorted from blood, sampled in a trial of the OX40 agonist ivuxolimab. The chain is built from TRBV5-4 and TRBJ2-7; no reliable D call. CDR3 nucleotide sequence: TGTGCCAGCAGCCTCCTCGGAACGCGGGAGCAGTACTTC. It is translated as CASSLLGTREQYF.